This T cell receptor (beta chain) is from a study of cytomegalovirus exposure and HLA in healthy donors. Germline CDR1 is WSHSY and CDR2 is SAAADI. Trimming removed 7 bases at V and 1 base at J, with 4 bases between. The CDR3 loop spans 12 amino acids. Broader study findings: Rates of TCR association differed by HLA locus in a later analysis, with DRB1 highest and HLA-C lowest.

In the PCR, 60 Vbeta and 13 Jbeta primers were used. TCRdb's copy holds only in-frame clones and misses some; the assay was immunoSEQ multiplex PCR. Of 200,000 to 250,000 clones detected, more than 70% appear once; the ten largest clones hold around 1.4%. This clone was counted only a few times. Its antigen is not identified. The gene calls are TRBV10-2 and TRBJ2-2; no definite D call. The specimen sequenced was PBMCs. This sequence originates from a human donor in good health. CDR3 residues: CASNGNTGELFF. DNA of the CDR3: TGCGCCAGCAACGGGAACACCGGGGAGCTGTTTTTT.